The 24 T cell receptor beta chains below all came from one sample that was sequenced in a study of Ad26.COV2.S vaccination and SARS-CoV-2 variants. Data came from immunoSEQ multiplex PCR; TCRdb stores just in-frame clones and leaves some out. Of approximately 350,000 clones listed, roughly 84% are singletons. This sample's treatment: some 19 received Ad26.COV2.S at low or high dose, single or two shots; about 5 received placebo; per-sample allocation not given. On day 63 after the first injection, vaccine and placebo recipients gave samples. The input for sequencing was peripheral blood, taken in a trial of Ad26.COV2.S vaccine versus placebo. The receptors stem from a person aged 18-60 years who received the Ad26.COV2.S COVID-19 vaccine or a placebo.

This chain connects TRBV27 to TRBJ1-4; D uncertain. The CDR3 loop spans 16 amino acids. The V gene lost 5 bases and the J gene lost 0 bases, with 13 bases spanning the gap. Germline-derived CDR1 and CDR2 are MNHEY and SMNVEV (reference sequence). CDR3 sequence: CASSPLAPTTNEKLFF. Here the CDR3 DNA reads TGTGCCAGCAGTCCCCTAGCCCCTACAACTAATGAAAAACTGTTTTTT.

The J gene is TRBJ1-5, the V gene TRBV6-2 or TRBV6-3; D remains unclear. The CDR3 loop spans 14 amino acids. CDR1 MNHEY and CDR2 SVGEGT come from the germline V gene. V was clipped by 0 bases and J by 0 bases, with 3 bases between them. The CDR3 DNA follows: TGTGCCAGCAGTTACTCGGGTAGCAATCAGCCCCAGCATTTT. Translation gives CASSYSGSNQPQHF.

V usage is TRBV11-2 and J usage is TRBJ2-1; 13 bases are shared with TRBD2. CDR3 length: 19 amino acids. With V trimmed by 4 bases and J by 4 bases, 13 bases remained unmatched. Germline lookup yields CDR1 SGHAT and CDR2 FQNNGV. CDR3 loop: CASSSLGRTSGGRYNEQFF. CDR3 in DNA: TGTGCCAGCAGCTCCCTGGGTAGGACTAGCGGGGGCCGATACAATGAGCAGTTCTTC.

The chain employs TRBV20-1 and TRBJ1-2; D remains ambiguous. Germline V gene data show CDR1 as DFQATT and CDR2 as SNEGSKA (reference sequence). V was trimmed by 0 bases and J by 4 bases, leaving 3 bases between them. The length of the CDR3 is 11 residues. The CDR3 reads CSARDFYGYTF. DNA for the CDR3: TGCAGTGCTAGAGACTTCTATGGCTACACCTTC.

V is TRBV6-5 and J is TRBJ1-1, with D unresolved. The CDR3 spans 10 residues. V dropped 7 bases and J dropped 8 bases, with 8 bases sitting between them. The germline gives CDR1 MNHEY, CDR2 SVGAGI. The CDR3 sequence: CASTGGEAFF. The CDR3 DNA reads as TGTGCCAGCACAGGTGGGGAAGCTTTCTTT.

V and J are TRBV29-1 and TRBJ1-1; D gene unclear. Trimming removed 2 bases at V and 1 base at J, with 8 bases between. CDR3 length equals 13 residues. Germline lookup yields CDR1 SQVTM and CDR2 ANQGSEA. DNA for the CDR3: TGCAGCGTTGAAAGTGGACGGAACACTGAAGCTTTCTTT. This translates into CSVESGRNTEAFF.

J is TRBJ1-5 and V is TRBV6-5, with D tentatively TRBD1 (5 bases). The germline V gene has CDR1 MNHEY and CDR2 SVGAGI. The CDR3 totals 14 residues. Trimming took 7 bases from V and 4 from J, leaving 14 bases between them. In DNA form, the CDR3 reads TGTGCCAGCATAGGGTACAGGACTAATCAGCCCCAGCATTTT. It translates to CASIGYRTNQPQHF.

This clone was seen a handful of times. The chain recombines TRBV6-5 with TRBJ1-1; D is ambiguous. The V gene's germline CDR1 is MNHEY and CDR2 SVGAGI. This CDR3 region has 15 residues. V gave up 2 bases and J gave up 0 bases, with 10 bases separating them. In DNA form, the CDR3 reads TGTGCCAGCAGTTACCTAGAGGGCTTGAACACTGAAGCTTTCTTT. Encoded protein: CASSYLEGLNTEAFF.

V is TRBV4-1 and J is TRBJ1-6; no definite D call. The ends were cut back, 0 bases at V and 0 bases at J, with 15 bases in the middle. The CDR3 sequence is 19 residues long. In germline, CDR1 is MGHRA, CDR2 YSYEKL. CDR3: CASSQEGRRQSSYNSPLHF. CDR3 DNA: TGCGCCAGCAGCCAAGAGGGTAGGAGGCAGAGCTCCTATAATTCACCCCTCCACTTT.

This clone is a singleton in its sample. The chain couples TRBV6-5 to TRBJ2-2; D is perhaps TRBD2 (6 bases). V lost 6 bases and J 0 bases, leaving 8 bases between the germline ends. Germline assignment: CDR1 MNHEY and CDR2 SVGAGI. The length of the CDR3 is 14 residues. The CDR3 coding sequence is TGTGCCAGCAGGGAGGGATCGAACACCGGGGAGCTGTTTTTT. Its protein product is CASREGSNTGELFF.

This chain links TRBV9 with TRBJ1-1, with 9 bases lining up with TRBD1. Germline V CDR1 and CDR2: SGDLS, YYNGEE. V shed 4 bases and J 6 bases; nucleotides not matched to a gene: 4. This CDR3 region has 13 residues. CDR3 in DNA: TGTGCCAGCAGCTTCCGACAGGGGGCTGAAGCTTTCTTT. Amino acids: CASSFRQGAEAFF. The full variable domain, with the rest looked up from reference TRBV9 and TRBJ1-1, is DSGVTQTPKHLITATGQRVTLRCSPRSGDLSVYWYQQSLDQGLQFLIQYYNGEERAKGNILERFSAQQFPDLHSELNLSSLELGDSALYFCASSFRQGAEAFFGQGTRLTVV.

This clone was observed a few times. The rearrangement links TRBV7-2 to TRBJ1-1; no clear D. The CDR3 is made up of 14 amino acids. Looked up from germline, CDR1 is SGHTA and CDR2 is FQGNSA. Trimming took 5 bases from V and 1 from J, leaving 11 bases between them. CDR3: CASSLHEGNTEAFF. CDR3 nucleotides: TGTGCCAGCAGCCTCCATGAGGGGAACACTGAAGCTTTCTTT.

The chain joins TRBV2 to TRBJ2-4; D is undetermined. The CDR3 contains 12 residues. Germline V gene sequence: CDR1 SNHLY, CDR2 FYNNEI. The ends were cut back, 7 bases at V and 5 bases at J, with 9 bases in the middle. The CDR3: CASNVGQNIQYF. The CDR3 DNA reads as TGTGCCAGCAACGTCGGCCAAAACATTCAGTACTTC.

The genes are TRBV13 and TRBJ2-7; maybe TRBD2 (6 bases). The length of the CDR3 is 16 residues. V lost 0 bases and J 3 bases, leaving 15 bases between the germline ends. Germline V gene sequence: CDR1 PRHDT, CDR2 FYEKMQ (reference sequence). CDR3 loop: CASSLGTGGMSYEQYF. The CDR3 nucleotides are TGTGCCAGCAGCTTAGGGACCGGGGGAATGAGCTACGAGCAGTACTTC.

The chain is built from TRBV5-6 and TRBJ2-1; D is unresolved. Germline V gene sequence: CDR1 SGHDT, CDR2 YYEEEE. V lost 1 base, J lost 0 bases, and 8 bases lay in between. The CDR3 extends over 15 amino acids. The CDR3 reads CASSLSQLSYNEQFF. CDR3 coding DNA: TGTGCCAGCAGCTTGTCTCAGCTCTCCTACAATGAGCAGTTCTTC.

The gene calls are TRBV6-1 and TRBJ1-2; TRBD1 matches at 7 bases. Looked up from germline, CDR1 is MNHNS and CDR2 is SASEGT. This CDR3 is 15 amino acids long. The V gene end was trimmed by 3 bases and the J gene end by 4 bases; junction bases not matched to a gene: 8. DNA for the CDR3: TGTGCCAGCAGTGAGGAAGGGGGCGCTGGCTATGGCTACACCTTC. Amino acid sequence: CASSEEGGAGYGYTF.

A remark on this clone: Additional DNA sequences in this sample encode the identical CDR3. The rearrangement joins TRBV7-2 to TRBJ1-1; D remains unclear. Per germline, CDR1 SGHTA and CDR2 FQGNSA. The CDR3 loop spans 14 amino acids. Trimming stripped 0 bases from V and 1 base from J, with 6 bases between. The CDR3 DNA reads TGTGCCAGCAGCTTAGCGCACAGGAACACTGAAGCTTTCTTT. Encoded protein: CASSLAHRNTEAFF.

V is TRBV7-9 and J is TRBJ1-2, with 10 bases that match TRBD1. The germline gives CDR1 SEHNR, CDR2 FQNEAQ (reference sequence). The CDR3 extends over 15 amino acids. The V gene end was trimmed by 3 bases and the J gene end by 8 bases; junction bases not matched to a gene: 9. CDR3 DNA sequence: TGTGCCAGCAGCTTCCCCCGGGACAGGGGAGGGGGCTACACCTTC. Protein sequence: CASSFPRDRGGGYTF. Filled out from reference TRBV7-9 and TRBJ1-2, the complete variable domain reads DTGVSQNPRHKITKRGQNVTFRCDPISEHNRLYWYRQTLGQGPEFLTYFQNEAQLEKSRLLSDRFSAERPKGSFSTLEIQRTEQGDSAMYLCASSFPRDRGGGYTFGSGTRLTVV.

This chain uses TRBV18 with TRBJ2-2, with D possibly TRBD2 on 6 matching bases. V shed 0 bases and J shed 3 bases, with 8 bases lying between them. Germline CDR1 reads KGHSH; CDR2 reads LQKENI. The CDR3 is 15 amino acids. The CDR3 reads CASSPPSGYTGELFF. DNA of the CDR3: TGTGCCAGCTCACCACCTAGCGGATACACCGGGGAGCTGTTTTTT. The full variable domain, with the rest looked up from reference TRBV18 and TRBJ2-2, is NAGVMQNPRHLVRRRGQEARLRCSPMKGHSHVYWYRQLPEEGLKFMVYLQKENIIDESGMPKERFSAEFPKEGPSILRIQQVVRGDSAAYFCASSPPSGYTGELFFGEGSRLTVL.

This sequence joins TRBV7-2 and TRBJ1-5; the match to TRBD1 covers 7 bases. Germline-derived CDR1 and CDR2 are SGHTA and FQGNSA. V shed 4 bases, J shed 2 bases, and the junction held 5 bases outside the gene matches. The CDR3 sequence is 15 residues long. CDR3 protein: CASSSTGSGNQPQHF. The CDR3 DNA is TGTGCCAGCAGCTCGACAGGGTCGGGCAATCAGCCCCAGCATTTT.

The chain uses TRBV27 and TRBJ2-7, with TRBD2 matching 7 bases. V lost 5 bases, J lost 2 bases, and 9 bases stayed unmatched. This CDR3 has 15 residues. Germline lookup yields CDR1 MNHEY and CDR2 SMNVEV (reference sequence). The CDR3 here is CASSHSGVDTYEQYF. The CDR3 region has the DNA TGTGCCAGCAGTCACAGCGGGGTGGACACCTACGAGCAGTACTTC.

This clone has only one observation. The chain uses TRBV7-6 and TRBJ2-7; 11 positions match TRBD2. The ends lost 4 bases at V and 3 bases at J; junction bases unmatched: 11. Per germline, CDR1 SGHVS and CDR2 FNYEAQ. The CDR3 length is 17 residues. CDR3 region: CASSSELAGAYNYEQYF. CDR3 DNA: TGTGCCAGCAGCTCCGAACTAGCGGGGGCCTACAACTACGAGCAGTACTTC.

Comment on this clone: The identical CDR3 is also encoded by other nucleotide sequences in the sample. The CDR3 sequence: CASSHRGDYGYTF. The CDR3 DNA reads TGTGCCAGCAGCCACCGGGGGGACTATGGCTACACCTTC. The chain uses TRBV3-1 (or the pseudogene TRBV3-2) and TRBJ1-2; D might be TRBD1 (5 bases). V was shortened by 3 bases and J by 3 bases, with 8 bases between the two germline ends. Germline values: CDR1 LGHDT, CDR2 YNNKEL (reference sequence). This CDR3 spans 13 amino acids.

V and J are TRBV9 and TRBJ2-7; D uncertain. The V end lost 4 bases, the J end lost 0 bases, and 8 bases lay between the germline ends. There are 13 residues in the CDR3. Germline V CDR1 and CDR2: SGDLS, YYNGEE. CDR3 nucleotides: TGTGCCAGCAGCCCAGACGTCTCCTACGAGCAGTACTTC. Amino acid sequence: CASSPDVSYEQYF.